These 13 T cell receptor beta chains came from one sample sequenced in a study of blood T cell repertoires in COVID-19. This table comes from immunoSEQ multiplex PCR, and its TCRdb copy is limited to in-frame clones, with some not included. This sample has about 210,000 clones, with roughly 85% found just once. Sequencing input: peripheral blood. Every receptor here comes from an older woman with COVID-19, enrolled during active disease.

This clone showed up just a few times. The chain employs TRBV15 and TRBJ2-7, with 8 bases lining up with TRBD2. CDR1 and CDR2 from the germline V gene are LNHNV and YYDKDF (reference sequence). J lost 8 bases, V lost 0 bases, and 6 bases had no gene match. This CDR3 has 14 residues. The CDR3 spells CATSRDQGLEQQYF. CDR3 coding DNA: TGTGCCACCAGCAGAGATCAGGGACTAGAACAGCAGTACTTC.

The genes are TRBV19 and TRBJ2-2; 8 nucleotides align to TRBD1. The CDR3 has 19 residues. The trim removed 3 bases at V and 5 bases at J, leaving 17 bases unmatched. Per germline, CDR1 LNHDA and CDR2 SQIVND (reference sequence). CDR3 sequence reads: CASSIFGVRDRFYTGELFF. DNA of the CDR3: TGTGCCAGTAGTATTTTTGGAGTCCGGGACAGGTTCTATACCGGGGAGCTGTTTTTT.

The chain couples TRBV16 to TRBJ1-2; D not resolved. Germline V gives CDR1 KGHSY, CDR2 FQNENV. This CDR3 comprises 12 residues. V was shortened by 2 bases and J by 11 bases, with 12 bases between the two germline ends. The CDR3 DNA follows: TGTGCCAGCAGCCAAGGCCTCGTTGTGTACACCTTC. Its protein product is CASSQGLVVYTF.

The chain carries TRBV4-1 and TRBJ2-1; 7 positions agree with TRBD1. Germline CDR1 reads MGHRA; CDR2 reads YSYEKL. This CDR3 contains 16 residues. V lost 3 bases to trimming and J lost 2 bases; unmatched junction nucleotides: 7. The CDR3 DNA reads TGCGCCAGCAGCCAGGCCGACAGGGACACCTACAATGAGCAGTTCTTC. Translation: CASSQADRDTYNEQFF.

The chain joins TRBV6-2 or TRBV6-3 to TRBJ1-4; tentatively, D is TRBD1 (6 bases). Germline CDR1 MNHEY, CDR2 SVGEGT. V shed 5 bases and J shed 7 bases, with 26 bases lying between them. CDR3 length: 18 amino acids. The CDR3 protein is CASSDSRNRRGRSEKLFF. CDR3 bases: TGTGCCAGCAGTGATTCAAGAAACCGCAGGGGAAGGAGTGAAAAACTGTTTTTT.

J is TRBJ1-4 and V is TRBV5-1; TRBD1 agrees at 9 bases. This CDR3 region has 15 residues. Looked up from germline, CDR1 is SGHRS and CDR2 is YFSETQ. Unmatched junction bases numbered 3, after V lost 0 bases and J lost 6 bases. The CDR3, as DNA: TGCGCCAGCAGCTTGGACAGGGGGCTGGATGAAAAACTGTTTTTT. It translates to CASSLDRGLDEKLFF.

The rearrangement links TRBV19 to TRBJ1-1; D gene unclear. CDR3 length: 17 amino acids. Germline loops: CDR1 LNHDA, CDR2 SQIVND (reference sequence). Trimming removed 0 bases from V and 0 bases from J, with 14 bases in between. The CDR3 spells CASSIDLGRGMNTEAFF. CDR3 DNA sequence: TGTGCCAGTAGTATAGATTTAGGGAGAGGGATGAACACTGAAGCTTTCTTT.

The gene calls are TRBV19 and TRBJ1-3; possibly TRBD1 for D (6 bases). The CDR3 totals 14 residues. The V and J ends lost 8 bases and 4 bases respectively, with 15 bases between them. From germline, CDR1 is LNHDA and CDR2 SQIVND (reference sequence). The CDR3 region has the DNA TGTGCCAGTCAGGGCGACAGGAGGGGAAACACCATATATTTT. Amino acid sequence: CASQGDRRGNTIYF.

The chain combines TRBV2 with TRBJ2-3; 7 nucleotides match TRBD1. The junction had 9 bases not matched to a gene; V was cut back by 5 bases and J by 4 bases. The CDR3 is 15 residues long. CDR1 is SNHLY and CDR2 is FYNNEI in the germline V gene. The CDR3 DNA sequence: TGTGCCAGCAGTAGGGACAGACTTAGCGCAGATACGCAGTATTTT. Residues: CASSRDRLSADTQYF.

The chain uses TRBV6-5 and TRBJ2-5, with TRBD2 matching 7 bases. Germline V gene data show CDR1 as MNHEY and CDR2 as SVGAGI. This CDR3 spans 14 amino acids. Trimming cost V 0 bases and J 5 bases; bases outside gene matches: 3. The CDR3 protein is CASSYSGGGETQYF. CDR3 DNA: TGTGCCAGCAGTTACTCTGGGGGAGGGGAGACCCAGTACTTC.

J is TRBJ2-7 and V is TRBV29-1; 8 nucleotides agree with TRBD1. Germline V gene lookup returns CDR1 SQVTM and CDR2 ANQGSEA. This CDR3 region has 13 residues. With V trimmed by 6 bases and J by 6 bases, 10 bases remained unmatched. The CDR3 coding sequence is TGCAGCGTCGTCGGGCAGGGGGCGGGCGAGCAGTACTTC. Its translation is CSVVGQGAGEQYF.

The rearrangement uses TRBV10-3 and TRBJ1-1; 8 nucleotides agree with TRBD1. The CDR3 has 13 residues. The junction had 2 bases not matched to a gene; V was cut back by 7 bases and J by 1 base. CDR1 and CDR2 from the germline V gene are ENHRY and SYGVKD. As DNA, the CDR3 is TGTGCCATCAATCAGGGGGCGAACACTGAAGCTTTCTTT. Translated: CAINQGANTEAFF.

This clone was counted only a few times. The J gene is TRBJ1-5, the V gene TRBV19; TRBD1 agrees at 10 bases. J was trimmed by 3 bases and V by 1 base; bases with no gene match: 3. The germline V gene has CDR1 LNHDA and CDR2 SQIVND (reference sequence). There are 16 residues in the CDR3. CDR3 nucleotides: TGTGCCAGTAGTATAGGGGACAGGGGTTCCAATCAGCCCCAGCATTTT. Its translation: CASSIGDRGSNQPQHF. Drawing the rest from reference TRBV19 and TRBJ1-5, the complete variable domain is DGGITQSPKYLFRKEGQNVTLSCEQNLNHDAMYWYRQDPGQGLRLIYYSQIVNDFQKGDIAEGYSVSREKKESFPLTVTSAQKNPTAFYLCASSIGDRGSNQPQHFGDGTRLSIL.